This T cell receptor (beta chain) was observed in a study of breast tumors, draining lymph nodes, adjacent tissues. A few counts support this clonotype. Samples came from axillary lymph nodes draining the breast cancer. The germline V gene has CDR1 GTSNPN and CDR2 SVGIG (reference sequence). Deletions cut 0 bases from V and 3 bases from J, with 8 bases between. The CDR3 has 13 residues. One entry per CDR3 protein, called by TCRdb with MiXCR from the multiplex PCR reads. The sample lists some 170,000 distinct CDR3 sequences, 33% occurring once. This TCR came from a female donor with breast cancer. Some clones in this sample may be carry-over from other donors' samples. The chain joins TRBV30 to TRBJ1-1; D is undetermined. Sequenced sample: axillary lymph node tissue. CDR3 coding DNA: TGTGCCTGGAGTGTAGCTGGGTACACTGAAGCTTTCTTT. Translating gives CAWSVAGYTEAFF.